This is a list of T cell receptor beta chains from one sample in a study of CD4 T cells in relation to SARS-CoV-2 and coronaviruses. Their antigens remain unidentified. Sequenced by immunoSEQ multiplex PCR; TCRdb stores in-frame clones only, minus some. This sample has 20,000 to 25,000 clones, with more than 70% found just once. What was sequenced was CD4+ T cells from PBMCs, cultured in vitro. The receptors stem from a human donor in good health. The CDR3 runs from the conserved cysteine through the conserved F or W. The order of the fields is CDR3 DNA, CDR3 protein, D gene, V gene, J gene, clone size. The D gene is left open where the match is weak. Clone size is given for some rows only: seen once, a few or many times, or a class if the clone is expanded.

cdr3_nt: TGTGCCAGCAGCCAAGATCGCAGTTGGCGCTCCTACGAGCAGTACTTC; cdr3_aa: CASSQDRSWRSYEQYF; d_call: -; v_call: TRBV14; j_call: TRBJ2-7; clone_size: -
cdr3_nt: TGTGCCAGTAATTACCCAGGGTCGAACACTGAAGCTTTCTTT; cdr3_aa: CASNYPGSNTEAFF; d_call: -; v_call: TRBV19; j_call: TRBJ1-1; clone_size: -
cdr3_nt: TGTGCCAGTAGTACATCACTAGCTATTCAGCCCCAGCATTTT; cdr3_aa: CASSTSLAIQPQHF; d_call: -; v_call: TRBV19; j_call: TRBJ1-5; clone_size: -
cdr3_nt: TGTGCCTGGAGTGTGGGGGGCGGGACTGAAGCTTTCTTT; cdr3_aa: CAWSVGGGTEAFF; d_call: -; v_call: TRBV30; j_call: TRBJ1-1; clone_size: -
cdr3_nt: TGCGCCAGCAGCCCGGGGTCGGCAGACGCGCTCAGTGGCTACACCTTC; cdr3_aa: CASSPGSADALSGYTF; d_call: -; v_call: TRBV5-1; j_call: TRBJ1-2; clone_size: -
cdr3_nt: TGCGCCAGCAGTGCTAGCTACGAGCAGTACTTC; cdr3_aa: CASSASYEQYF; d_call: -; v_call: TRBV10-2; j_call: TRBJ2-7; clone_size: -
cdr3_nt: TGTGCCAGCAGCCCCCGTCGCGGGACAGGGTATTCACCCCTCCACTTT; cdr3_aa: CASSPRRGTGYSPLHF; d_call: -; v_call: TRBV21-1; j_call: TRBJ1-6; clone_size: few
cdr3_nt: TGCGCCAGCAGTGCATGGAGACAGGGCGCAGCTTTCTTT; cdr3_aa: CASSAWRQGAAFF; d_call: TRBD1; v_call: TRBV10-1; j_call: TRBJ1-1; clone_size: few
cdr3_nt: TGCGCCAGCAGTGAGTCGAGGGGGGTCTCACCCCTCCACTTT; cdr3_aa: CASSESRGVSPLHF; d_call: -; v_call: TRBV10-1; j_call: TRBJ1-6; clone_size: few
cdr3_nt: TGTGCCAGCAGCCAGGACAGACGGACGGTCAATGAGCAGTTCTTC; cdr3_aa: CASSQDRRTVNEQFF; d_call: -; v_call: TRBV7-9; j_call: TRBJ2-1; clone_size: -
cdr3_nt: TGTGCCAGCACCCGAGCAAATAATTCACCCCTCCACTTT; cdr3_aa: CASTRANNSPLHF; d_call: -; v_call: TRBV6-5; j_call: TRBJ1-6; clone_size: -
cdr3_nt: TGTGCCAGCAGCCCCCCTGGGGGGCAGGATACCTACGAGCAGTACTTC; cdr3_aa: CASSPPGGQDTYEQYF; d_call: -; v_call: TRBV7-9; j_call: TRBJ2-7; clone_size: few
cdr3_nt: TGTGCCAGTAGTCAGGGTCGGGGGAACGGGGAGCTGTTTTTT; cdr3_aa: CASSQGRGNGELFF; d_call: -; v_call: TRBV19; j_call: TRBJ2-2; clone_size: -
cdr3_nt: TGTGCCTGCATGGGCGGGCGCTACAATGAGCAGTTCTTC; cdr3_aa: CACMGGRYNEQFF; d_call: -; v_call: TRBV30; j_call: TRBJ2-1; clone_size: -
cdr3_nt: TGTGCCAGCAGGTCCCCGCTATCCTACGAGCAGTACTTC; cdr3_aa: CASRSPLSYEQYF; d_call: -; v_call: TRBV6-1; j_call: TRBJ2-7; clone_size: -
cdr3_nt: TGTGCCTGGAGTGTGCTGAGAAATCAGCCCCAGCATTTT; cdr3_aa: CAWSVLRNQPQHF; d_call: -; v_call: TRBV30; j_call: TRBJ1-5; clone_size: few
cdr3_nt: TGTGCCACCAGTGATGCGACAGGTCATAGCAATCAGCCCCAGCATTTT; cdr3_aa: CATSDATGHSNQPQHF; d_call: -; v_call: TRBV24-1; j_call: TRBJ1-5; clone_size: -
cdr3_nt: TGCGCCAGCAGCTTGGGGACAGAAAACACTGAAGCTTTCTTT; cdr3_aa: CASSLGTENTEAFF; d_call: -; v_call: TRBV5-1; j_call: TRBJ1-1; clone_size: -
cdr3_nt: TGTGCCAGCAGTGACGGGACTCAGTACAATGAGCAGTTCTTC; cdr3_aa: CASSDGTQYNEQFF; d_call: -; v_call: TRBV6-6; j_call: TRBJ2-1; clone_size: -
cdr3_nt: TGTGCCAGCAGTTTACAAGACTATAACAATGAGCAGTTCTTC; cdr3_aa: CASSLQDYNNEQFF; d_call: -; v_call: TRBV28; j_call: TRBJ2-1; clone_size: once
cdr3_nt: TGTGCCAGCAGTGAATTATCTGACAGGGTGGACATTCAGTACTTC; cdr3_aa: CASSELSDRVDIQYF; d_call: TRBD1; v_call: TRBV6-1; j_call: TRBJ2-4; clone_size: -
cdr3_nt: TGTGCCAGCAGCCGGACGGCGAGCACTGAAGCTTTCTTT; cdr3_aa: CASSRTASTEAFF; d_call: -; v_call: TRBV3-1/TRBV3-2; j_call: TRBJ1-1; clone_size: medium-sized